This T cell receptor (beta chain) was observed in a study of blood T cell repertoires in COVID-19 (dated by TCRdb to between 2020 and 2021). In terms of the full investigation: Samples covering the acute and convalescent phases of COVID-19 were provided by collaborators in the United States, Italy and Spain. The dataset comprised deeply sampled blood TCRbeta repertoires from subjects exposed to, actively infected with, or recovered from COVID-19. The repertoires were released in a freely available public database meant as a resource for research on the immune response to SARS-CoV-2. Samples were obtained from the ongoing ImmuneRACE study (first 160 participants) and from some 1,300 subjects provided by 6 global collaborators. HLA class I and class II types, where available, came from metadata supplied by the sample provider rather than from assay-based typing. The prospective study material was composed of cDNA or gDNA derived from T cells, B-cell-depleted T cells, or PBMCs. Nearly every sample came with metadata listing a de-identified subject ID, COVID-19 status, age in years and sex.

Overall results and qualifications from the work: Clinical and demographic metadata were provided uncurated, with the amount varying by source and participant.

TCRbeta CDR3 regions were amplified from genomic DNA by means of the immunoSEQ Assay, a bias-controlled multiplex PCR. As for the original processing: Within the assay, amplification of reference gene primers was used to estimate how many nucleated cells each sample contained. To quantify the absolute abundance of each unique TCRbeta CDR3 rearrangement, sequence reads were collapsed and filtered. Productive Simpson clonality was computed per sample as the square root of Simpson's diversity index over productive rearrangements. TCRdb's version of the immuneACCESS table is confined to in-frame rearrangements and falls short of the full clone set. An unresolved V gene accounts for under half of the shortfall where checked; the remainder is of unknown origin. V and J calls and clone size are given by that table; D and trimming were obtained from the DNA. Recorded for this sample are 200,000 or so clones; 85% to 90% of them occurred a single time. About 6% of the sample comes from the top ten.

To note about this clone: It has no known antigen specificity. No quality values exist for individual bases; no much larger clone is one base distant.

Trimmed from V: 0 bases; trimmed from J: 4 bases; junction bases lacking a gene match: 1. Looking up the germline V gene yields CDR1 SGHRS and CDR2 YFSETQ. The CDR3, cysteine through phenylalanine, is 14 amino acids long. Of the read, only the CDR3 DNA is kept; its 42 bases are in frame from base 1. Whole blood was collected in K2EDTA tubes by collaborating institutions according to the institutions' own protocols. For TCRbeta analysis, collaborators shipped samples as frozen whole blood, isolated PBMCs, or DNA extracted from either of those sample types. The V and J genes are TRBV5-1 and TRBJ2-3, and TRBD2 aligns with 8 junction nucleotides. The sequence derives from an elderly man with acute or convalescent COVID-19. The source material was peripheral blood. The CDR3 region reads CASSLAGGPDTQYF. The sequence in DNA is TGCGCCAGCAGCTTGGCGGGAGGGCCAGATACGCAGTATTTT.